A selection of T cell receptor beta chains follows, all from one sample in a study of blood T cell repertoires in COVID-19. Clones were read by immunoSEQ multiplex PCR, and TCRdb kept only the in-frame ones, dropping some. Found here are about 140,000 clones, 60% to 85% of them singletons; the top ten hold approximately 4.5%. Sequenced material: peripheral blood. The source of these receptors is a woman of 80 years or more with active or convalescent COVID-19. CDR3s leave out the opening cysteine and the closing phenylalanine or tryptophan. Each record gives: J gene, V gene, CDR3 protein.

j_gene: TRBJ1-1; v_gene: TRBV18; CDR3aa: ASSPPRTVKNTEAF
j_gene: TRBJ2-1; v_gene: TRBV9; CDR3aa: ASSSRTGMNEEQF
j_gene: TRBJ1-1; v_gene: TRBV28; CDR3aa: ASSSRMNTEAF
j_gene: TRBJ2-1; v_gene: TRBV2; CDR3aa: ASHEPFETYNEQF
j_gene: TRBJ1-1; v_gene: TRBV6-2/TRBV6-3; CDR3aa: ASSQRQGGNTEAF
j_gene: TRBJ2-1; v_gene: TRBV5-1; CDR3aa: ASSLQRGGDNEQF
j_gene: TRBJ2-7; v_gene: TRBV5-1; CDR3aa: ASSLALTGYEQY
j_gene: TRBJ2-3; v_gene: TRBV2; CDR3aa: ANQQGPGTDTQY
j_gene: TRBJ1-4; v_gene: TRBV5-1; CDR3aa: ASSPGQGRNNEKLF
j_gene: TRBJ1-6; v_gene: TRBV7-9; CDR3aa: ASTDKQGRSPLH
j_gene: TRBJ1-5; v_gene: TRBV19; CDR3aa: ASIQRNRGESNQPQH
j_gene: TRBJ1-2; v_gene: TRBV6-1; CDR3aa: ASSSADSVGYT
j_gene: TRBJ2-7; v_gene: TRBV30; CDR3aa: AWSATKNYEQY
j_gene: TRBJ1-1; v_gene: TRBV9; CDR3aa: ASSVEGQGLDTEAF
j_gene: TRBJ1-2; v_gene: TRBV30; CDR3aa: AWYRRLSQDYGYT
j_gene: TRBJ1-1; v_gene: TRBV5-6; CDR3aa: ASSFTTGGAGTEAF
j_gene: TRBJ2-4; v_gene: TRBV28; CDR3aa: ASSFRGLRRVQY